The next 23 T cell receptor beta chains were all read from a single sample in a study of regulatory T cells in long-lasting Graves disease. The time point is: persistent/refractory GD, antithyroid drugs over 5 years with positive TRAb. From RNA extracted from PBMCs, the TCR library was made. Arm-PCR of CDR3 regions and iRepertoire HTBI primers were used to build TCR beta libraries. TCRdb processed the multiplex PCR reads anew with MiXCR; each CDR3 protein has one entry. Here the sample spans almost 350,000 distinct CDR3 sequences, around a fifth being singletons. The sequences come from peripheral blood mononuclear cells (PBMCs), collected when the disease was refractory, from a patient treated with antithyroid drugs. All receptors come from a female donor with Graves disease.

This clonotype showed up many times. This chain uses TRBV7-2 with TRBJ1-5; no reliable D call. V was trimmed by 2 bases and J by 7 bases, leaving 9 bases between them. The CDR3 is made up of 13 amino acids. Germline assignment: CDR1 SGHTA and CDR2 FQGNSA. The DNA of the CDR3 is TGTGCCAGCAGCTTAAAGGTGGGCCAGCCCCAGCATTTT. It specifies CASSLKVGQPQHF.

There are many counts of this clonotype. J is TRBJ1-2 and V is TRBV19; D is ambiguous. Trimming removed 5 bases from V and 3 bases from J, with 10 bases in between. This CDR3 region has 13 residues. The germline V gene encodes CDR1 LNHDA and CDR2 SQIVND (reference sequence). The CDR3 spells CASSPQEYYGYTF. CDR3 sequence (DNA): TGTGCCAGTAGTCCTCAGGAGTACTATGGCTACACCTTC.

The chain combines TRBV25-1 with TRBJ1-2; the D gene is possibly TRBD1 (5 bases). With 4 bases removed from V and 8 bases from J, the gap between germline ends came to 11 bases. The CDR3 runs 12 residues. Germline V gene data show CDR1 as MGHDK and CDR2 as SYGVNS. CDR3 in amino acids: CASSGQGGGYTF. The CDR3 nucleotides are TGTGCCAGCAGTGGGCAGGGTGGGGGCTACACCTTC.

This clonotype was seen at least ten times. This chain uses TRBV7-9 with TRBJ2-5; D call uncertain. The CDR3 totals 15 residues. Deletions cut 5 bases from V and 0 bases from J, with 13 bases between. Germline CDR1 reads SEHNR; CDR2 reads FQNEAQ (reference sequence). The CDR3 region has the DNA TGTGCCAGCAGCGAGGTTCTCACGTACCAAGAGACCCAGTACTTC. This gives the protein CASSEVLTYQETQYF.

This clonotype was detected ten times or more. The chain employs TRBV12-3 or TRBV12-4 and TRBJ2-7, with 7 nucleotides matching TRBD1. V dropped 6 bases and J dropped 2; count of bases not matched to a gene: 10. The CDR3 consists of 15 residues. The CDR3 bases are TGTGCCAGCAGCCTCGGACAGGACCTAGCCTACGAGCAGTACTTC. It codes for CASSLGQDLAYEQYF.

This clonotype was counted at least ten times. The V gene is TRBV12-3 or TRBV12-4, the J gene TRBJ2-5, with D perhaps matching TRBD1 (7 bases). This CDR3 has 16 amino acids. Trimming took 3 bases from V and 5 from J, leaving 19 bases between them. The CDR3 DNA is TGTGCCAGCAGTTTGAAGGGGGCTAAAGGGAGGGAGACCCAGTACTTC. Translation gives CASSLKGAKGRETQYF.

The chain recombines TRBV6-5 with TRBJ2-3, with D perhaps TRBD2 (6 bases). This CDR3 is 16 amino acids long. CDR1 MNHEY and CDR2 SVGAGI come from the germline V gene. V lost 6 bases and J lost 4, with 20 bases in between. CDR3 loop: CASRDPLTGSSDTQYF. The CDR3 coding sequence is TGTGCCAGCAGGGATCCCCTCACCGGGAGTTCAGATACGCAGTATTTT.

The chain links TRBV6-1 to TRBJ2-5; 8 bases line up with TRBD1. Germline CDR1 and CDR2: MNHNS and SASEGT. The CDR3 is 15 residues long. The ends lost 6 bases at V and 5 bases at J; junction bases unmatched: 11. The CDR3: CASRTGTGIQETQYF. The CDR3 bases are TGTGCCAGCAGAACCGGGACAGGCATCCAGGAGACCCAGTACTTC.

This clonotype was observed many times. V gene TRBV2 combines with J gene TRBJ1-5; 8 bases line up with TRBD1. V was clipped by 6 bases and J by 5 bases; unmatched bases: 3. The CDR3 contains 13 residues. The germline CDR1 and CDR2 sequences are SNHLY and FYNNEI. The CDR3 spells CASSPTGDQPQHF. CDR3 nucleotides: TGTGCCAGCAGCCCGACAGGGGATCAGCCCCAGCATTTT.

This clonotype was recorded many times. The chain employs TRBV27 and TRBJ2-5; 8 positions match TRBD1. CDR1 is MNHEY and CDR2 is SMNVEV in the germline V gene (reference sequence). The CDR3 is made up of 15 amino acids. The V and J ends lost 4 bases and 2 bases, in that order; junction bases with no gene match: 6. The CDR3 loop is CASSSRTGTQETQYF. The CDR3 bases are TGTGCCAGCAGTTCTAGGACAGGGACACAAGAGACCCAGTACTTC.

The chain carries TRBV7-2 and TRBJ1-1, with D unclear. Germline assignment: CDR1 SGHTA and CDR2 FQGNSA. V lost 1 base, J lost 7 bases, and 16 bases lay in between. This CDR3 is built from 15 residues. The CDR3 loop is CASSLDVEATREAFF. CDR3 coding DNA: TGTGCCAGCAGCTTAGACGTAGAGGCGACTCGTGAAGCTTTCTTT.

This clonotype was found many times. In DNA, the CDR3 is TGTGCCAGCAGCTCGACCTCAGGCACTGAAGCTTTCTTT. Translated: CASSSTSGTEAFF. This chain joins TRBV3-1 and TRBJ1-1; D unclear. V dropped 5 bases and J dropped 4 bases, with 11 bases sitting between them. Germline loops: CDR1 LGHDT, CDR2 YNNKEL (reference sequence). The CDR3 sequence is 13 residues long.

This clonotype was counted many times. CDR3 nucleotide sequence: TGTGCCAGCAGCCCCTCAGGGGTGGATAGCAATCAGCCCCAGCATTTT. This sequence encodes CASSPSGVDSNQPQHF. The chain joins TRBV3-1 to TRBJ1-5; tentative D call: TRBD1 (6 bases). CDR1 LGHDT and CDR2 YNNKEL come from the germline V gene (reference sequence). Between the trimmed V and J ends, which lost 4 bases and 0 bases, there was a span of 13 bases. The CDR3 is made up of 16 amino acids.

This clonotype was counted at least ten times. This sequence joins TRBV28 and TRBJ2-7; the match to TRBD2 covers 14 bases. Losses at the gene ends were 10 bases for V and 6 bases for J; bases not matched to a gene: 11. The CDR3 contains 15 residues. CDR1 MDHEN and CDR2 SYDVKM come from the germline V gene. The CDR3 DNA follows: TGTGCCACCCTCTTGGGGACTAGCGGGAGTTCCGAGCAGTACTTC. This encodes CATLLGTSGSSEQYF.

The chain has TRBV30 and TRBJ1-6, with D unresolved. The CDR3 consists of 17 residues. V was trimmed by 3 bases and J by 9 bases, leaving 24 bases between them. The germline V gene has CDR1 GTSNPN and CDR2 SVGIG (reference sequence). The CDR3 is CAWSSEAGSAFGSPLHF. In nucleotides, the CDR3 is TGTGCCTGGAGCTCCGAGGCCGGGTCGGCCTTTGGTTCACCCCTCCACTTT.

Many counts were recorded for this clonotype. The chain uses TRBV10-3 and TRBJ1-5; possible D gene TRBD1, 5 bases. This CDR3 has 14 amino acids. Trimming left V 4 bases short and J 0 bases short, with 7 bases between. Germline V gene sequence: CDR1 ENHRY, CDR2 SYGVKD. The CDR3 reads CAISVGVSNQPQHF. In DNA, the CDR3 is TGTGCCATCAGTGTGGGGGTTAGCAATCAGCCCCAGCATTTT.

This chain connects TRBV15 to TRBJ1-1; no definite D call. The germline V gene encodes CDR1 LNHNV and CDR2 YYDKDF (reference sequence). This CDR3 region has 14 residues. The ends were cut back, 6 bases at V and 1 base at J, with 12 bases in the middle. CDR3 in amino acids: CATSSWVENTEAFF. DNA for the CDR3: TGTGCCACCAGTTCGTGGGTCGAGAACACTGAAGCTTTCTTT.

This clonotype was seen at least ten times. The chain links TRBV2 to TRBJ1-2; D is unresolved. Per germline, CDR1 SNHLY and CDR2 FYNNEI. The CDR3 has 14 amino acids. The V gene lost 3 bases and the J gene lost 7 bases, with 15 bases spanning the gap. Written as DNA, the CDR3 is TGTGCCAGCAGTGATCTACACGCCACAGCTGGCTACACCTTC. The encoded protein is CASSDLHATAGYTF.

This clonotype occurred many times. The chain combines TRBV18 with TRBJ1-1; a weak D match, TRBD1 (6 bases). Trimming shortened V by 5 bases and J by 1 base, and 11 bases separated the two germline ends. Per the germline V gene, CDR1 is KGHSH and CDR2 is LQKENI. The CDR3 has 14 residues. CDR3 region: CASSAQGQNTEAFF. CDR3 DNA: TGTGCCAGCTCAGCTCAGGGACAGAACACTGAAGCTTTCTTT.

This clonotype was picked up a small number of times. The CDR3: CSARDGTGETQYF. The CDR3, as DNA: TGCAGTGCTAGGGACGGGACTGGGGAGACCCAGTACTTC. The chain employs TRBV20-1 and TRBJ2-5; a possible D gene is TRBD2 (6 bases). The germline CDR1 and CDR2 sequences are DFQATT and SNEGSKA (reference sequence). Trimming shortened V by 3 bases and J by 5 bases, and 13 bases separated the two germline ends. This CDR3 is built from 13 residues.

This clonotype was seen repeatedly, ten times or more. V gene TRBV28 combines with J gene TRBJ2-7; D remains ambiguous. Germline V CDR1 and CDR2: MDHEN, SYDVKM. The V and J ends lost 3 bases and 6 bases respectively, with 12 bases between them. The CDR3 has 13 amino acids. The CDR3 DNA reads as TGTGCCAGCAGTTTCGGGCACCTACCCGAGCAGTACTTC. Protein sequence: CASSFGHLPEQYF.

This chain uses TRBV7-8 with TRBJ1-2; 8 bases map to TRBD1. The V segment lost 5 bases and the J segment 4 bases; nucleotides outside the gene matches: 6. CDR3 length: 14 amino acids. Germline V CDR1 and CDR2: SGHVS, FQNEAQ. Here the CDR3 reads CASSHRGSAYGYTF. Written as DNA, the CDR3 is TGTGCCAGCAGCCACAGGGGGTCGGCCTATGGCTACACCTTC. The full variable domain, in which reference TRBV7-8 and TRBJ1-2 provide the parts outside the CDR3, is GAGVSQSPRYKVAKRGQDVALRCDPISGHVSLFWYQQALGQGPEFLTYFQNEAQLDKSGLPSDRFFAERPEGSVSTLKIQRTQQEDSAVYLCASSHRGSAYGYTFGSGTRLTVV.

This clonotype was observed a few times. The gene calls are TRBV2 and TRBJ2-1; unclear D gene. CDR1 and CDR2 (germline): SNHLY, FYNNEI. The CDR3 runs 14 residues. Trimming took off 4 bases at V and 6 bases at J, with 13 bases between the two ends. The CDR3 nucleotides are TGTGCCAGCAGTGTTGGCTTTGCGAGCAATGAGCAGTTCTTC. Protein sequence: CASSVGFASNEQFF.